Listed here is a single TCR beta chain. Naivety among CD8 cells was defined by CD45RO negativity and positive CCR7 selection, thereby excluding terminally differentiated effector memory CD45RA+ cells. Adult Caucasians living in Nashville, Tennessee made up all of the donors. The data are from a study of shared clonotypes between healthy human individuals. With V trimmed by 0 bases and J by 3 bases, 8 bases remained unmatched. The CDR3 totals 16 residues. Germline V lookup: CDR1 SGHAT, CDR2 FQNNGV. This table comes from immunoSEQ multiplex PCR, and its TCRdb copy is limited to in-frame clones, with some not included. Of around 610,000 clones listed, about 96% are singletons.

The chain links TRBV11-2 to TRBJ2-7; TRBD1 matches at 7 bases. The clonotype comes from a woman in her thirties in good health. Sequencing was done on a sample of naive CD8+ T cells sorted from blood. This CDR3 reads CASSLDPVGQNYEQYF. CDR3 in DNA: TGTGCCAGCAGCTTAGACCCGGTGGGACAGAACTACGAGCAGTACTTC.